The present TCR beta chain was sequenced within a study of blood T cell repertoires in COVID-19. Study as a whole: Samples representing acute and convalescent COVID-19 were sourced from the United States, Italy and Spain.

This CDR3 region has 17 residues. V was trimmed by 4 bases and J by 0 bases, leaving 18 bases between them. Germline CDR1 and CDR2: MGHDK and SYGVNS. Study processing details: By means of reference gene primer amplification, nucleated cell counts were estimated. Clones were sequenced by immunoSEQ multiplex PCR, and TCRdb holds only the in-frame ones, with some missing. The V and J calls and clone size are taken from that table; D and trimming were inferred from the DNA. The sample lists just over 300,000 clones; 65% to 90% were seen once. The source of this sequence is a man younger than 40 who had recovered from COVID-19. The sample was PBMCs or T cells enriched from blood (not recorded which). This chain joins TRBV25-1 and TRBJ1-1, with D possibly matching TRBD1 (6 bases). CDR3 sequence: CASSGRWTDIMNTEAFF. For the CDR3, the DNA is TGTGCCAGCAGTGGCCGCTGGACAGACATAATGAACACTGAAGCTTTCTTT.